Listed here are 32 T cell receptor beta chains from one sample, sequenced in a study of blood T cell repertoires in COVID-19. Repertoires were generated with immunoSEQ multiplex PCR, while TCRdb's copy carries only in-frame clones and drops some. The top ten hold roughly 4.2% of the sample, which has 190,000 or so clones, approximately 88% seen once. The sample consisted of peripheral blood. The receptor source for this set is a woman under 40 with acute or convalescent COVID-19.

The chain combines TRBV5-1 with TRBJ1-1; D ambiguous. The CDR3 covers 12 residues. V lost 6 bases and J 1 base, leaving 7 bases between the germline ends. Looked up from germline, CDR1 is SGHRS and CDR2 is YFSETQ. CDR3 residues: CASKQPNTEAFF. The CDR3 DNA sequence: TGCGCCAGCAAACAGCCGAACACTGAAGCTTTCTTT.

The chain has TRBV3-1 (or the pseudogene TRBV3-2) and TRBJ2-7, with D perhaps matching TRBD2 (6 bases). In germline, CDR1 is LGHDT, CDR2 YNNKEL (reference sequence). V shed 1 base and J shed 3 bases, with 13 bases lying between them. The CDR3 loop spans 15 amino acids. CDR3 sequence (DNA): TGTGCCAGCAGCCAAGCCCCGGGAGTAAGCTACGAGCAGTACTTC. Translated, it gives CASSQAPGVSYEQYF.

The V call is TRBV5-1, the J call TRBJ2-2, with 7 bases aligning to TRBD1. CDR3 size: 16 residues. Losses at the gene ends were 0 bases for V and 7 bases for J; bases not matched to a gene: 9. Germline V lookup: CDR1 SGHRS, CDR2 YFSETQ. The chain's CDR3 is CASSLAGQVQGGELFF. CDR3 nucleotides: TGCGCCAGCAGCTTGGCCGGACAGGTTCAAGGCGGGGAGCTGTTTTTT.

The chain carries TRBV5-5 and TRBJ2-3, with a possible D match to TRBD2 (6 bases). Trimming removed 5 bases from V and 5 bases from J, with 15 bases in between. The germline gives CDR1 SGHKS, CDR2 YYEKEE (reference sequence). This CDR3 contains 14 residues. The CDR3 coding sequence is TGTGCCAGCAGTTTAGTGGTGGGAGGAGATACGCAGTATTTT. Protein product: CASSLVVGGDTQYF.

V gene TRBV6-5 combines with J gene TRBJ1-2; 11 bases line up with TRBD1. CDR3 length: 14 amino acids. V shed 7 bases and J 8 bases; nucleotides not matched to a gene: 9. Germline-derived CDR1 and CDR2 are MNHEY and SVGAGI. This CDR3 is CASTTPGQGGGYTF. Here the CDR3 DNA reads TGTGCCAGCACCACCCCGGGACAGGGGGGAGGCTACACCTTC.

This sequence joins TRBV29-1 and TRBJ2-3; possibly TRBD2 for D (5 bases). Germline V gives CDR1 SQVTM, CDR2 ANQGSEA. Trimming took 5 bases from V and 5 from J, leaving 11 bases between them. CDR3 length: 12 residues. The CDR3 DNA sequence: TGCAGCGTTACACTAGGAGGAGATACGCAGTATTTT. Protein product: CSVTLGGDTQYF.

CDR3 sequence reads: CASSLARYGRKTGQETQYF. Here the CDR3 DNA reads TGTGCCAGCAGCTTAGCCCGATACGGGAGGAAAACGGGCCAAGAGACCCAGTACTTC. V usage is TRBV7-2 and J usage is TRBJ2-5; 7 nucleotides align to TRBD2. The ends lost 0 bases at V and 1 base at J; junction bases unmatched: 14. This CDR3 is built from 19 residues. The V gene's germline CDR1 is SGHTA and CDR2 FQGNSA.

For this clone: The same CDR3 arises from other DNA sequences in this sample as well. The V and J genes are TRBV5-4 and TRBJ2-2; 9 bases align to TRBD2. The trim removed 0 bases at V and 7 bases at J, leaving 7 bases unmatched. The CDR3 is 16 amino acids. CDR1 SGHNT and CDR2 YYREEE come from the germline V gene (reference sequence). CDR3 sequence reads: CASSLGGRAGGGELFF. In DNA form, the CDR3 reads TGTGCCAGCAGCTTGGGCGGGAGGGCTGGTGGCGGGGAGCTGTTTTTT.

J is TRBJ1-2 and V is TRBV6-5; 7 bases map to TRBD1. The germline CDR1 and CDR2 sequences are MNHEY and SVGAGI. The J segment lost 0 bases and the V segment lost 0 bases, leaving 1 base of the junction unmatched. The CDR3 is 15 residues long. CDR3 in DNA: TGTGCCAGCAGTTACTCGACAGGGACTAACTATGGCTACACCTTC. Its translation is CASSYSTGTNYGYTF.

This sequence joins TRBV5-4 and TRBJ2-3; the D is unclear. Germline values: CDR1 SGHNT, CDR2 YYREEE (reference sequence). The CDR3 runs to 12 residues. The V gene lost 5 bases and the J gene lost 2 bases, with 6 bases spanning the gap. The CDR3 DNA reads TGTGCCAGCAGTGACTTCACAGATACGCAGTATTTT. Residues: CASSDFTDTQYF.

The chain is built from TRBV11-3 and TRBJ2-3, with TRBD1 identical over 11 bases. Trimming at V came to 5 bases and at J to 6 bases, leaving 7 bases not matched to a gene. The germline V gene has CDR1 SGHNT and CDR2 YENEEA. The length of the CDR3 is 15 residues. The CDR3 DNA sequence: TGTGCCAGCAGCCCGGGACAGGGGGTGGGGGATACGCAGTATTTT. It codes for CASSPGQGVGDTQYF. Drawing the rest from reference TRBV11-3 and TRBJ2-3, the complete variable domain is EAGVVQSPRYKIIEKKQPVAFWCNPISGHNTLYWYLQNLGQGPELLIRYENEEAVDDSQLPKDRFSAERLKGVDSTLKIQPAELGDSAVYLCASSPGQGVGDTQYFGPGTRLTVL.

The rearrangement joins TRBV24-1 to TRBJ2-1, with D hard to call. V dropped 4 bases and J dropped 6 bases, with 9 bases sitting between them. The CDR3 spans 13 residues. CDR1 is KGHDR, CDR2 SFDVKD, per germline. This chain's CDR3 is CATSDPTRNEQFF. The CDR3, as DNA: TGTGCCACCAGTGACCCTACTCGCAATGAGCAGTTCTTC.

For this clone: This sample also contains other DNA sequences that code for the same CDR3. The chain recombines TRBV28 with TRBJ1-1; the D is unclear. This CDR3 region has 11 residues. Germline CDR1 reads MDHEN; CDR2 reads SYDVKM. Trimming shortened V by 3 bases and J by 6 bases, and 5 bases separated the two germline ends. The CDR3 coding sequence is TGTGCCAGCAGTTTTATTTCTGAAGCTTTCTTT. Translation gives CASSFISEAFF.

This chain links TRBV28 with TRBJ2-2, with 7 bases matching TRBD2. This CDR3 has 15 residues. Trimming cost V 8 bases and J 6 bases; bases outside gene matches: 12. The germline V gene encodes CDR1 MDHEN and CDR2 SYDVKM. CDR3 loop: CASGSNGRSAGELFF. CDR3 in DNA: TGTGCCAGCGGGTCGAACGGGAGGTCCGCCGGGGAGCTGTTTTTT.

The chain uses TRBV5-3 and TRBJ2-1; no reliable D call. TRBV5-3 is labeled an ORF, and its function is uncertain. V was clipped by 10 bases and J by 10 bases, with 9 bases between them. The CDR3 length is 9 residues. The CDR3 here is CARDIEQFF. CDR3 sequence (DNA): TGTGCCCGAGACATCGAGCAGTTCTTC.

Regarding this clone: Other DNA sequences in this specimen translate into the identical CDR3. The chain links TRBV5-1 to TRBJ2-5, with a tentative D call TRBD2 (6 bases). This CDR3 contains 15 residues. The germline gives CDR1 SGHRS, CDR2 YFSETQ. V lost 0 bases and J lost 3, with 12 bases in between. The CDR3 sequence is CASSLAGTGEETQYF. CDR3 sequence (DNA): TGCGCCAGCAGCTTGGCCGGGACGGGAGAAGAGACCCAGTACTTC.

The V call is TRBV2, the J call TRBJ2-1; possibly TRBD1 for D (5 bases). The CDR3 has 13 amino acids. The germline gives CDR1 SNHLY, CDR2 FYNNEI. Trimming took off 10 bases at V and 0 bases at J, with 10 bases between the two ends. The CDR3 DNA sequence: TGTGCCACGACCAGGGACTCCTACAATGAGCAGTTCTTC. Its protein is CATTRDSYNEQFF. Using reference TRBV2 and TRBJ2-1 for the parts outside the CDR3, the full variable domain is EPEVTQTPSHQVTQMGQEVILRCVPISNHLYFYWYRQILGQKVEFLVSFYNNEISEKSEIFDDQFSVERPDGSNFTLKIRSTKLEDSAMYFCATTRDSYNEQFFGPGTRLTVL.

The chain has TRBV15 and TRBJ2-3; D may be TRBD2 (5 bases). Germline V CDR1 and CDR2: LNHNV, YYDKDF (reference sequence). The CDR3 runs 15 residues. V lost 4 bases to trimming and J lost 2 bases, with 13 bases between them. CDR3 sequence reads: CATSMTREPTDTQYF. The CDR3 coding sequence is TGTGCCACCAGCATGACACGGGAACCCACAGATACGCAGTATTTT.

CDR3 DNA: TGTGCCGTCAGGGGCCTGAACACTGAAGCTTTCTTT. It is translated as CAVRGLNTEAFF. The chain joins TRBV6-5 to TRBJ1-1; D is perhaps TRBD1 (6 bases). CDR3 length equals 12 residues. Germline V CDR1 and CDR2: MNHEY, SVGAGI. Trimming pared 11 bases from V and 0 bases from J, leaving 10 bases between.

The chain carries TRBV5-1 and TRBJ1-6; TRBD1 matches at 10 bases. Trimming took 3 bases from V and 5 from J; bases not matched to a gene: 5. This CDR3 has 16 amino acids. Germline-derived CDR1 and CDR2 are SGHRS and YFSETQ. The CDR3: CASSSRQGADNSPLHF. CDR3 in DNA: TGCGCCAGCAGCTCTAGACAGGGGGCCGATAATTCACCCCTCCACTTT.

CDR3 DNA sequence: TGTGCCAGCAATGCGGGCTATGGCTACACCTTC. This encodes CASNAGYGYTF. The chain couples TRBV6-5 to TRBJ1-2; unclear D gene. Germline V lookup: CDR1 MNHEY, CDR2 SVGAGI. The CDR3 loop spans 11 amino acids. V shed 7 bases and J shed 4 bases, with 7 bases lying between them.

The gene calls are TRBV2 and TRBJ2-1, with 9 bases lining up with TRBD2. With V trimmed by 8 bases and J by 8 bases, 7 bases remained unmatched. The CDR3 is 13 residues long. Germline lookup yields CDR1 SNHLY and CDR2 FYNNEI. The CDR3 nucleotides read TGTGCCAGCGGGGCGGGAGGGAGGTATGAGCAGTTCTTC. Translating it yields CASGAGGRYEQFF.

This chain connects TRBV2 to TRBJ1-5; no reliable D call. Trimming took 0 bases from V and 7 from J, leaving 13 bases between them. The CDR3 sequence is 15 residues long. Germline lookup yields CDR1 SNHLY and CDR2 FYNNEI. This CDR3 reads CASSEASNRVQPQHF. The DNA for the CDR3 is TGTGCCAGCAGTGAAGCTTCGAATAGAGTACAGCCCCAGCATTTT.

As concerns this clone: Additional DNA sequences in this sample encode the identical CDR3. The gene calls are TRBV12-3 or TRBV12-4 and TRBJ2-5; D not resolved. CDR3 size: 11 residues. Trimming took 3 bases from V and 4 from J, leaving 3 bases between them. CDR3 sequence reads: CASSFRETQYF. The CDR3 coding sequence is TGTGCCAGCAGTTTCAGAGAGACCCAGTACTTC.

This clone came up once. The gene calls are TRBV7-6 and TRBJ2-5; D gene unclear. With 4 bases removed from V and 5 bases from J, the gap between germline ends came to 17 bases. Germline V CDR1 and CDR2: SGHVS, FNYEAQ. The CDR3 extends over 15 amino acids. CDR3 sequence: CASSSSTRSEETQYF. The CDR3 DNA is TGTGCCAGCAGCTCAAGTACCAGATCGGAGGAGACCCAGTACTTC.

The chain combines TRBV28 with TRBJ2-3; D perhaps matches TRBD1 (6 bases). This CDR3 contains 15 residues. V dropped 6 bases and J dropped 0 bases, with 13 bases sitting between them. The germline gives CDR1 MDHEN, CDR2 SYDVKM. The DNA of the CDR3 is TGTGCCAGCAGAATTGGGGACACTAGCACAGATACGCAGTATTTT. Protein product: CASRIGDTSTDTQYF.

V is TRBV29-1 and J is TRBJ2-5; TRBD1 aligns across 9 bases. Germline loops: CDR1 SQVTM, CDR2 ANQGSEA. V gave up 7 bases and J gave up 7 bases; unmatched junction bases: 16. CDR3 size: 15 residues. The CDR3 region is CSGQRTGAIAGTQYF. The CDR3 nucleotides are TGCAGCGGGCAGAGGACAGGGGCCATAGCGGGGACCCAGTACTTC.

The genes are TRBV28 and TRBJ2-4; 9 bases agree with TRBD1. Germline-derived CDR1 and CDR2 are MDHEN and SYDVKM. CDR3 length equals 15 residues. V dropped 6 bases and J dropped 3; count of bases not matched to a gene: 6. The CDR3, as DNA: TGTGCCAGCAGCCCACAGGGGGCGAGCAAAAACATTCAGTACTTC. Its translation: CASSPQGASKNIQYF. Drawing the rest from reference TRBV28 and TRBJ2-4, the complete variable domain is DVKVTQSSRYLVKRTGEKVFLECVQDMDHENMFWYRQDPGLGLRLIYFSYDVKMKEKGDIPEGYSVSREKKERFSLILESASTNQTSMYLCASSPQGASKNIQYFGAGTRLSVL.

The chain recombines TRBV21-1 with TRBJ2-7; the table assigns TRBD1, which was not confirmed against the DNA. TRBV21-1 is annotated as a pseudogene. The CDR3 consists of 14 residues. CDR3 nucleotides: TGTGCCATGACCAGGGGGCCCTCCCCCTACGAGCAGTACTTC. Translation: CAMTRGPSPYEQYF.

The CDR3 sequence: CASSPEGASGIDEQFF. CDR3 in DNA: TGCGCCAGCAGCCCGGAGGGGGCTAGCGGGATAGATGAGCAGTTCTTC. V gene TRBV4-1 combines with J gene TRBJ2-1, with TRBD2 matching over 9 bases. J lost 8 bases, V lost 4 bases, and 12 bases had no gene match. Germline lookup yields CDR1 MGHRA and CDR2 YSYEKL. The CDR3 extends over 16 amino acids.

The chain employs TRBV7-3 and TRBJ2-1; 11 bases agree with TRBD2. V lost 4 bases and J lost 4; bases outside the gene matches: 6. The germline V gene has CDR1 SGHTA and CDR2 FQGTGA. This CDR3 is 16 amino acids long. This CDR3 is CASSCSGTSGYNEQFF. For the CDR3, the DNA is TGTGCCAGCAGCTGCTCCGGGACTAGCGGTTACAATGAGCAGTTCTTC.

The J gene is TRBJ2-1, the V gene TRBV5-1; 8 nucleotides line up with TRBD1. The CDR3 extends over 15 amino acids. The ends lost 1 base at V and 4 bases at J; junction bases unmatched: 4. CDR1 SGHRS and CDR2 YFSETQ come from the germline V gene. Here the CDR3 DNA reads TGCGCCAGCAGCTTGACACAGGGGGTGTACAATGAGCAGTTCTTC. Protein sequence: CASSLTQGVYNEQFF.